This T cell receptor beta chain is from a study of PD-L1 blockade in urothelial cancer listed by TCRdb under 2017. Study-level background: Every patient began therapy at some point between 2013 and 2015 and was given atezolizumab 1,200 mg intravenously every 3 weeks. Pretreatment blood TCR-seq was available for around 29 patients, at least one posttreatment blood collection was obtained for around 25 patients, and tumor TCR-seq was available for around 25 patients. A median of 141,255 T cells and some 82,000 unique TCRs was obtained from blood samples, and a median clonality of approximately 0.08 was observed. About 85% of the 29 patients were males with bladder-origin urothelial cancer, and about 65% of the roughly 29 reported a prior smoking history. Somatic, immune and clinical correlates of response to PD-L1 blockade with atezolizumab in urothelial cancer were the focus of an exploratory multi-omic analysis. An ECOG performance status of 0 or 1 was recorded for the patients, and 0 to 3 prior chemotherapy regimens had been received by the patients. TCR sequencing covered pretreatment tumor samples and matched, serially collected peripheral blood taken before and after atezolizumab treatment. In the same patients, pretreatment tumors underwent whole exome sequencing and RNA sequencing in addition to TCR sequencing. Blood samples were analyzed at 3 weeks after treatment start (second dose) and at 6 weeks after treatment start. Durable clinical benefit was achieved by nine patients and was not achieved by 20 patients. Durable clinical benefit was defined as progression-free survival longer than 6 months, and TCR features were also tested against progression-free and overall survival.

On this clone itself: Its antigen is not yet known. No much larger clone exists at a distance of one base, and base qualities are not known.

Synthetic TCR analog templates were spiked into each PCR to estimate absolute template abundance from read counts. Using the immunoSEQ assay, TCRbeta CDR3 regions were amplified from genomic DNA with bias-controlled V and J gene primers. Sequencing of rearranged TCRbeta segments was performed at approximately 20X coverage. In the source study's methods: Sequencing errors were corrected by clustering and CDR3s were annotated against IMGT to assign V, D and J genes. Out-of-frame and stop-codon sequences were excluded, and only productive TCRbeta rearrangements were used in downstream analyses. Clonality was calculated as one minus the Shannon entropy normalized by the log of the number of unique productive sequences. Clones differing between time points or between blood and tumor were identified by Fisher's exact test with Benjamini-Hochberg correction at adjusted p below 0.01. This is the immuneACCESS table as TCRdb keeps it, with only in-frame sequences that have V and J called. A part of the clones is gone; compared with another copy, unresolved V genes explain less than half, and the rest is unexplained. V, J and clone size reflect that table, while D and trimming were determined from the DNA. For this sample the table gives fewer than 50,000 clones, of which about four fifths were detected only once. Clones ranked in the top ten supply less than 11% of the sample.

V is trimmed back by 6 bases and J by 4 bases, and the junction contains 6 bases that no gene match accounts for. Inclusive of the bounding cysteine and phenylalanine, the CDR3 is 14 residues long. Left in the record is the CDR3 DNA by itself, 42 bases read in frame from the first base. CDR1 and CDR2, per the germline V gene, are MDHEN and SYDVKM. Study-wide findings and limitations: Improved progression-free and overall survival was found to be associated with pretreatment peripheral blood TCR clonality below the median. Small sample size (n ≈ 27) and many exploratory analyses mean the results are intended to be hypothesis-generating. Greater expansion of tumor-associated TCR clones in peripheral blood 3 weeks after the start of treatment was observed in patients with durable benefit (n of about 20, p = 0.022).

The time point label for this specimen denotes: pretreatment peripheral blood. A total of 29 patients with locally advanced or metastatic urothelial carcinoma, treated at Memorial Sloan Kettering on a trial protocol, made up the cohort. Peripheral blood mononuclear cells were collected from each patient pretreatment and during treatment, giving between 1 and 8 total time points per patient. The Qiagen DNeasy Blood extraction kit was used to purify genomic DNA from total PBMCs and from tumor samples. Collected pretreatment and during treatment, PBMCs were isolated and stored as previously described.

The receptor chain draws on TRBV28 and TRBJ1-2; 9 bases in the middle match TRBD1. The sequence was obtained from a man between 70 and 80 years old with urothelial cancer. The sample consisted of PBMCs, taken around atezolizumab (anti-PD-L1) treatment. Here the CDR3 is given as CASSRTGDSYGYTF. In nucleotide form, the sequence is TGTGCCAGCAGCCGGACAGGGGATAGCTATGGCTACACCTTC.